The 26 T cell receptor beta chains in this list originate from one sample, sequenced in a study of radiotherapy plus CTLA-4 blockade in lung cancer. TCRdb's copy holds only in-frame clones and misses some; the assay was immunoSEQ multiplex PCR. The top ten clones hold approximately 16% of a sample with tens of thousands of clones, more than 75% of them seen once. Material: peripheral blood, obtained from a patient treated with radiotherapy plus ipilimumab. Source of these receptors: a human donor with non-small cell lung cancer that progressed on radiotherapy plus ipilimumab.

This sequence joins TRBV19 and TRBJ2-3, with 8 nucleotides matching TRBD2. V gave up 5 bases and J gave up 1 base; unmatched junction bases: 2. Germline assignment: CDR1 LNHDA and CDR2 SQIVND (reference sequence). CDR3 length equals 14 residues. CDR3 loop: CASSFGGGTDTQYF. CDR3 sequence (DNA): TGTGCCAGTAGTTTCGGGGGGGGCACAGATACGCAGTATTTT.

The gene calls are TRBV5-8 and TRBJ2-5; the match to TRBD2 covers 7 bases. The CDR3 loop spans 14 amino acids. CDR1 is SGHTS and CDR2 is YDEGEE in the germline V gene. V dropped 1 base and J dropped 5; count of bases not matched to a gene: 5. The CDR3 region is CASSLMWGGETQYF. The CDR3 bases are TGTGCCAGCAGCTTGATGTGGGGAGGGGAGACCCAGTACTTC.

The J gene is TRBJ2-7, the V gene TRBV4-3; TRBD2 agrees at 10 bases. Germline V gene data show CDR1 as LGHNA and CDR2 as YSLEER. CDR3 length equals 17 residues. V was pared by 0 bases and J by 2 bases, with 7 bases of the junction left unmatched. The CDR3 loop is CASSQDLVSGGTYEQYF. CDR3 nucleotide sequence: TGCGCCAGCAGCCAAGATCTAGTTAGCGGGGGGACCTACGAGCAGTACTTC.

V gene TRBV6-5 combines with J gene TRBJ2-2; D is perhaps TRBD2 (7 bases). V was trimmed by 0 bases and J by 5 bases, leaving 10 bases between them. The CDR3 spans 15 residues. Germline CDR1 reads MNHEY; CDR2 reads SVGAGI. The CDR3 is CASSYSGGETGELFF. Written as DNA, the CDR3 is TGTGCCAGCAGTTACTCAGGGGGGGAGACCGGGGAGCTGTTTTTT.

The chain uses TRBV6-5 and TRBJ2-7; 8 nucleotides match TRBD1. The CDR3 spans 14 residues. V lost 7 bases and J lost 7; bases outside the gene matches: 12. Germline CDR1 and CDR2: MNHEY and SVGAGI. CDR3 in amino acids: CASNRPGGRWEQYF. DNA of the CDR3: TGTGCCAGCAACCGGCCAGGGGGCCGATGGGAGCAGTACTTC.

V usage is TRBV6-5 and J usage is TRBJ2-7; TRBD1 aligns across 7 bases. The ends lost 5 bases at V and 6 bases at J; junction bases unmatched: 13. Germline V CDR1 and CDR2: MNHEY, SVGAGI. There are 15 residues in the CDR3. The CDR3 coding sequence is TGTGCCAGCAGTGGGCTGACAGGGTTCTCGCGCGAGCAGTACTTC. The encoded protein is CASSGLTGFSREQYF.

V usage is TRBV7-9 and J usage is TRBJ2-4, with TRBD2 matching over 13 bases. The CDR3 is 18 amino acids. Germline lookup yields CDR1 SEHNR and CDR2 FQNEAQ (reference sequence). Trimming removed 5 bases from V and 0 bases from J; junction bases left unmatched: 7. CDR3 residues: CASSPTSGRSLAKNIQYF. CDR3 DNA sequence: TGTGCCAGCAGCCCGACTAGCGGGAGGTCTCTAGCCAAAAACATTCAGTACTTC.

For the CDR3, the DNA is TGTGCCATCAGTGGTCAGTCTCAAGAGACCCAGTACTTC. It codes for CAISGQSQETQYF. The chain uses TRBV10-3 and TRBJ2-5; no reliable D call. CDR1 and CDR2 (germline): ENHRY, SYGVKD. The CDR3 totals 13 residues. Trimming left V 4 bases short and J 2 bases short, with 8 bases between.

CDR3 DNA: TGTGCCAGCAGCTTGGATGGCAGGGAAGATGAAAAACTGTTTTTT. It codes for CASSLDGREDEKLFF. V gene TRBV5-6 combines with J gene TRBJ1-4, with a weak D call TRBD1 (5 bases). The V end lost 0 bases, the J end lost 6 bases, and 12 bases lay between the germline ends. Looked up from germline, CDR1 is SGHDT and CDR2 is YYEEEE. This CDR3 spans 15 amino acids.

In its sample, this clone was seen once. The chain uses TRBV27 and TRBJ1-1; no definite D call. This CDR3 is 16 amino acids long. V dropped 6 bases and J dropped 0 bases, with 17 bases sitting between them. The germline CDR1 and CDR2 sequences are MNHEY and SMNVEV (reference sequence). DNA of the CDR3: TGTGCCAGCAGAGCCGGGTCAGGCATGGTGAACACTGAAGCTTTCTTT. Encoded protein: CASRAGSGMVNTEAFF.

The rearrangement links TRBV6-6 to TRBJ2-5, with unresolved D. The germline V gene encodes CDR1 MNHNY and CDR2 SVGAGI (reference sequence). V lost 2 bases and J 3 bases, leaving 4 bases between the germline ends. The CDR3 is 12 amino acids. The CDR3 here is CASSYKEETQYF. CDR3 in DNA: TGTGCCAGCAGTTACAAAGAAGAGACCCAGTACTTC.

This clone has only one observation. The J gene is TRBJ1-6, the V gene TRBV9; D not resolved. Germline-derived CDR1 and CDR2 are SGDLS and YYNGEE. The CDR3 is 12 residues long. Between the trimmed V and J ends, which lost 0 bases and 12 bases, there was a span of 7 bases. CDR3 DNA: TGTGCCAGCAGCGTAGCTAATGGACCCCTCCACTTT. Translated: CASSVANGPLHF.

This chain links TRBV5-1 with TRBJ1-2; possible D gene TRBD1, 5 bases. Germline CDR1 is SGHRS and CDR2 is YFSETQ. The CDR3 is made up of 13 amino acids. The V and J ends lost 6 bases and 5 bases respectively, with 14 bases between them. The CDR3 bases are TGCGCCAGCAACGACCCCCAGGGTTATGGCTACACCTTC. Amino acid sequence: CASNDPQGYGYTF.

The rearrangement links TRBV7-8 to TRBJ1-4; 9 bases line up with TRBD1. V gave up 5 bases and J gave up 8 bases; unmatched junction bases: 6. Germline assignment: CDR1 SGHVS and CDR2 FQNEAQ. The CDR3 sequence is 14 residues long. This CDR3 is CASSQQGAGEKLFF. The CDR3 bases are TGTGCCAGCAGCCAACAGGGGGCCGGAGAAAAACTGTTTTTT. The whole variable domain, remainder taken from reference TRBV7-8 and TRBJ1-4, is GAGVSQSPRYKVAKRGQDVALRCDPISGHVSLFWYQQALGQGPEFLTYFQNEAQLDKSGLPSDRFFAERPEGSVSTLKIQRTQQEDSAVYLCASSQQGAGEKLFFGSGTQLSVL.

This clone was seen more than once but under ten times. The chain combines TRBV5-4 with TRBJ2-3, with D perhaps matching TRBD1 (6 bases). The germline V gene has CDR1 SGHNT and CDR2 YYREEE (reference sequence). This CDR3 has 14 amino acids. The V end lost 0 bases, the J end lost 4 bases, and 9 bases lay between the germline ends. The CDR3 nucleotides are TGTGCCAGCAGCTTGGTGGGGGCCCCAGATACGCAGTATTTT. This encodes CASSLVGAPDTQYF.

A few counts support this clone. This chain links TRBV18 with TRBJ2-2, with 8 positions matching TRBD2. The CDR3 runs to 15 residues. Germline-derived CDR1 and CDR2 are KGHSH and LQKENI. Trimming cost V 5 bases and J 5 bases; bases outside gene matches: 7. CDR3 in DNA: TGTGCCAGCTCAACACTAGCGGTACCGACCGGGGAGCTGTTTTTT. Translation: CASSTLAVPTGELFF.

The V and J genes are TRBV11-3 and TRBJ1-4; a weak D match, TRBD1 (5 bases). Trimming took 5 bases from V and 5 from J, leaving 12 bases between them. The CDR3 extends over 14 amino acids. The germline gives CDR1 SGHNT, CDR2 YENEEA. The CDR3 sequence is CASSPRGANEKLFF. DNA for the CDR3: TGTGCCAGCAGCCCCCGAGGGGCGAATGAAAAACTGTTTTTT.

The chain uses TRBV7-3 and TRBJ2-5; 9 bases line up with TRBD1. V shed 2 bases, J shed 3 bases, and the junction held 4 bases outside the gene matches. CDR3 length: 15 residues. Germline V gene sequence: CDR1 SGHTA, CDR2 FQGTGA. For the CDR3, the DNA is TGTGCCAGCAGCTTATTGGGGACAGGGAAAGAGACCCAGTACTTC. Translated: CASSLLGTGKETQYF.

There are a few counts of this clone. CDR3 sequence: CASSGDRGTNYGYTF. The CDR3 DNA reads TGTGCCAGCAGCGGCGACAGGGGGACTAACTATGGCTACACCTTC. The V gene is TRBV9, the J gene TRBJ1-2; 9 positions match TRBD1. The germline gives CDR1 SGDLS, CDR2 YYNGEE. The CDR3 is 15 residues long. Trimming at V came to 3 bases and at J to 0 bases, leaving 3 bases not matched to a gene.

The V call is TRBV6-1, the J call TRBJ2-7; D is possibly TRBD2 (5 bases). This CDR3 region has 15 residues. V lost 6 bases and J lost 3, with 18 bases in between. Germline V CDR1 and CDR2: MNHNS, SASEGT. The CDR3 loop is CASRPVGSAYYEQYF. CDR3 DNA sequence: TGTGCCAGCAGACCGGTGGGGAGCGCATACTACGAGCAGTACTTC.

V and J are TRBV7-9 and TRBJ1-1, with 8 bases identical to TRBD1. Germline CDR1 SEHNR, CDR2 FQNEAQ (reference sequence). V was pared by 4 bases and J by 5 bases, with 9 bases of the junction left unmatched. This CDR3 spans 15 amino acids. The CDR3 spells CASSSSTGGRTEAFF. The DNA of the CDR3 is TGTGCCAGCAGCTCTTCTACAGGGGGACGGACTGAAGCTTTCTTT.

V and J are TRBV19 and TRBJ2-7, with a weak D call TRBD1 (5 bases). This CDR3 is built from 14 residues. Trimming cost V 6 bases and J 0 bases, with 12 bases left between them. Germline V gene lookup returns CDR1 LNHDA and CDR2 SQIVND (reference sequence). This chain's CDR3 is CASRQQASSYEQYF. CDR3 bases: TGTGCCAGTAGACAACAGGCGAGCTCCTACGAGCAGTACTTC. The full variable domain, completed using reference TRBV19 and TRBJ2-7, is DGGITQSPKYLFRKEGQNVTLSCEQNLNHDAMYWYRQDPGQGLRLIYYSQIVNDFQKGDIAEGYSVSREKKESFPLTVTSAQKNPTAFYLCASRQQASSYEQYFGPGTRLTVT.

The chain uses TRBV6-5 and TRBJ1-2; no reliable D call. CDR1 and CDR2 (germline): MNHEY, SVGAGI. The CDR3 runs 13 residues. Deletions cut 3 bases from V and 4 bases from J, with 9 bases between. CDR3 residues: CASSYRGPYGYTF. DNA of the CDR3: TGTGCCAGCAGTTATCGGGGTCCCTATGGCTACACCTTC.

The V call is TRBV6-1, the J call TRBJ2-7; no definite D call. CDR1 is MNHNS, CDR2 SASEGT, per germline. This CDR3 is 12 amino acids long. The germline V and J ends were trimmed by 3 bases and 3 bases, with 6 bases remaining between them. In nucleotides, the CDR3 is TGTGCCAGCAGTGACAGTTTCTACGAGCAGTACTTC. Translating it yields CASSDSFYEQYF.

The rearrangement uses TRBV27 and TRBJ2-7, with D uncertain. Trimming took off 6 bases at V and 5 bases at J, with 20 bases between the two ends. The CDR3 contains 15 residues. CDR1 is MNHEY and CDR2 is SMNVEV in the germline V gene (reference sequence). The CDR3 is CASRPTWWEYDEQYF. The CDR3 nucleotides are TGTGCCAGCAGACCGACCTGGTGGGAATACGACGAGCAGTACTTC.

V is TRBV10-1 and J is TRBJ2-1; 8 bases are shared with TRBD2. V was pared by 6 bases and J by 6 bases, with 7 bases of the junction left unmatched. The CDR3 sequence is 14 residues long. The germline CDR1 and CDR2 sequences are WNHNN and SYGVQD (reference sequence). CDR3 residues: CASSAGGHRNEQFF. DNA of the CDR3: TGCGCCAGCAGCGCGGGGGGACACCGCAATGAGCAGTTCTTC.